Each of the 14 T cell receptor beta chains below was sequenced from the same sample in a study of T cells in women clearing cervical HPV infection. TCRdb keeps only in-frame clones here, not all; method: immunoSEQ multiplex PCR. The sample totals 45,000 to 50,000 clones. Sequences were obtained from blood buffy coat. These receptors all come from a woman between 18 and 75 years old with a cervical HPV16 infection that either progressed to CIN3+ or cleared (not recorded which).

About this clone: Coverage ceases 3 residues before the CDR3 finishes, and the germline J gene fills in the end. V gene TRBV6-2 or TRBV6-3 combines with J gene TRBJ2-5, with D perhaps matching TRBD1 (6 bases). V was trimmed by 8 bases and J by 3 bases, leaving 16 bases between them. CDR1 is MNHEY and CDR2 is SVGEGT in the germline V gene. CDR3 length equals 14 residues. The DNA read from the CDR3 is TGTGCCAGCTGTCCGACGCCAGGGGAAGAGACC. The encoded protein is CASCPTPGEET. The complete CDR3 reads CASCPTPGEETQYF.

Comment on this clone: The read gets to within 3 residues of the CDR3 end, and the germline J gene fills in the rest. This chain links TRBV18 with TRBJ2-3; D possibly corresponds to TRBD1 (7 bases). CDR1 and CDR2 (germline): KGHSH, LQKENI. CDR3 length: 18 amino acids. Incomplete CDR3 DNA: TGTGCCAGCTCATTGTTGGGGCGGGACAGCCAAAACAATCAGCCG. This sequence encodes CASSLLGRDSQNNQP. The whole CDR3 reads CASSLLGRDSQNNQPQYF.

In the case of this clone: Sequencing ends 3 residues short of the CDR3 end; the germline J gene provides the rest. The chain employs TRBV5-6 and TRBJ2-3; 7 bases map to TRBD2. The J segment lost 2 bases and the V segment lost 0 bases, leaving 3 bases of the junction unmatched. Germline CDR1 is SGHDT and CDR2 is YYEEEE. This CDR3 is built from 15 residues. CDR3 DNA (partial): TGTGCCAGCAGCTTGGGCGGGAGTTACACAGATACG. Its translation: CASSLGGSYTDT. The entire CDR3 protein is CASSLGGSYTDTQYF.

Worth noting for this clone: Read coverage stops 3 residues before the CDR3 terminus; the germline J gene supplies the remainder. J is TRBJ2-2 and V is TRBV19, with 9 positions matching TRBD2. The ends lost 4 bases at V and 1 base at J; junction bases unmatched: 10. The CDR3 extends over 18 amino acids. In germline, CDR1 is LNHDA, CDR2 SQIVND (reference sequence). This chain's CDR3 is CASSSSGGTPLNTGELFF. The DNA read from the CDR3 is TGTGCCAGTAGTAGTAGCGGGGGAACACCATTGAACACCGGGGAG.

This chain's CDR3 is CASSLGDRLSYEQYF. The covered CDR3 bases are TGTGCCAGCAGCTTAGGGGACAGGCTTTCCTACGAG. This chain joins TRBV7-8 and TRBJ2-7, with TRBD1 matching over 8 bases. The sequence runs out 3 residues before the end of the CDR3; the remainder is reconstructed from the germline J gene. This CDR3 is built from 15 residues. V lost 1 base, J lost 1 base, and 3 bases stayed unmatched. Germline V lookup: CDR1 SGHVS, CDR2 FQNEAQ.

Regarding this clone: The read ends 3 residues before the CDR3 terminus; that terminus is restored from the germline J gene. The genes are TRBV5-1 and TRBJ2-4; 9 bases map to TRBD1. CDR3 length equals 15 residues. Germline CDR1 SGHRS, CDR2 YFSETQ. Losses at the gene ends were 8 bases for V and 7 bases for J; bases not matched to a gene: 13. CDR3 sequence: CASNSPGQGENIQYF. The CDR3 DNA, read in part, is TGCGCCAGTAATTCTCCGGGACAGGGCGAGAACATT.

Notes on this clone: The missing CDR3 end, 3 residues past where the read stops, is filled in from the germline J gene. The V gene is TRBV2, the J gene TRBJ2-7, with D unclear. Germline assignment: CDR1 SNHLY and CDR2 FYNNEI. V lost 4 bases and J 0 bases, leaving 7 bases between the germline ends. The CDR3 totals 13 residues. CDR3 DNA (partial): TGTGCCAGCAGTGCTTATTCCTCCTACGAG. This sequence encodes CASSAYSSYE. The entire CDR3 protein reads CASSAYSSYEQYF.

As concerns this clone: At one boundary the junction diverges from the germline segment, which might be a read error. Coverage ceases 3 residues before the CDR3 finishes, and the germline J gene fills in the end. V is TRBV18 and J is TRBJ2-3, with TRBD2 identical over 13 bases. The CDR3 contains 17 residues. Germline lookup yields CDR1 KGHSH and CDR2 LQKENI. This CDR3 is CASSPLAGGAPQETQYF. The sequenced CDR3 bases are TGTGCCAGCTCTCCACTAGCGGGGGGGGCCCCCCAAGAGACG.

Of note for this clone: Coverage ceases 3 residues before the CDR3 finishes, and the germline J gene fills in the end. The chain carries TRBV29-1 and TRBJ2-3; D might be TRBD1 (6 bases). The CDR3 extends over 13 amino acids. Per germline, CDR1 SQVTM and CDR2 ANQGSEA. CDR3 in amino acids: CSVAPQGLETQYF. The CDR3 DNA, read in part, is TGCAGCGTTGCTCCACAGGGCTTGGAGACG.

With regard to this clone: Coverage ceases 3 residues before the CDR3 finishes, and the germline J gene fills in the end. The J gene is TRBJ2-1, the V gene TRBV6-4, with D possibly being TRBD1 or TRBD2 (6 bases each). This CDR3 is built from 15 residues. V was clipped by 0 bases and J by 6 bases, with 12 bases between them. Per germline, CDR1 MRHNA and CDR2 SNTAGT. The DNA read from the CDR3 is TGTGCCAGCAGTGACTCAGGGGGAGGAACCAATGAG. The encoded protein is CASSDSGGGTNE. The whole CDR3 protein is CASSDSGGGTNEQFF.

This CDR3 is CASGKRGGYTDTQYF. CDR3 DNA (partial): TGCGCCAGCGGGAAGCGGGGGGGCTACACAGATACG. The V and J genes are TRBV10-2 and TRBJ2-3, with 10 bases fitting TRBD2. The sequenced fragment ends 3 residues before the CDR3 boundary, so the rest is inferred from the germline J gene. V lost 8 bases, J lost 2 bases, and 7 bases stayed unmatched. The CDR3 contains 15 residues. Germline CDR1 and CDR2: WSHSY and SAAADI.

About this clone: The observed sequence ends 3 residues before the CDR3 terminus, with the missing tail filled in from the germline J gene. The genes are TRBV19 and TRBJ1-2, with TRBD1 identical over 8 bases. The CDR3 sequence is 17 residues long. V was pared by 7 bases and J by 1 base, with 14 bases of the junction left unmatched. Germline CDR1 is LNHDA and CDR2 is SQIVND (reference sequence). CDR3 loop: CASTPLRDRSFNYGYTF. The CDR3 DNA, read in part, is TGTGCCAGTACCCCCCTCCGGGACAGGTCGTTTAACTATGGC.

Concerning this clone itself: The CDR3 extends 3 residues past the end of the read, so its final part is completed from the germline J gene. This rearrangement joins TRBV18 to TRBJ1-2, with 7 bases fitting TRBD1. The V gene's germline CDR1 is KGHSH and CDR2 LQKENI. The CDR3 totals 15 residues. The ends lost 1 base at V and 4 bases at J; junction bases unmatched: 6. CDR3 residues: CASSPLDGTAYGYTF. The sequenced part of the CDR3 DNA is TGTGCCAGCTCACCACTGGATGGGACAGCCTATGGC.

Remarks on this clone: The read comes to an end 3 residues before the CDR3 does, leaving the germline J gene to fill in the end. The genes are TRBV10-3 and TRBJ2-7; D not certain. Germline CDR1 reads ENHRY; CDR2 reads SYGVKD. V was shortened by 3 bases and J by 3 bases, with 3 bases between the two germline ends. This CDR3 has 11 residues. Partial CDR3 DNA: TGTGCCATCAGTGATAGCTACGAG. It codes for CAISDSYE. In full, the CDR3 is CAISDSYEQYF.